The 16 T cell receptor beta chains below come from one sample, sequenced in a study of blood T cell repertoires in COVID-19. Assay: immunoSEQ multiplex PCR; the TCRdb copy retains only in-frame clones and omits some. The table includes 150,000 or so clones, around 86% detected once. The sample consisted of PBMCs or T cells enriched from blood (not recorded which). The source of these receptors is a man aged 45 to 65 who had recovered from COVID-19.

The rearrangement links TRBV6-5 to TRBJ1-4; no clear D. Trimming removed 6 bases at V and 8 bases at J, with 16 bases between. The CDR3 has 14 amino acids. Germline V gives CDR1 MNHEY, CDR2 SVGAGI. The CDR3 DNA reads as TGTGCCAGCAGCCACTTGGGTGGGGAGGAAAAACTGTTTTTT. It codes for CASSHLGGEEKLFF.

The chain recombines TRBV6-6 with TRBJ1-4; TRBD1 agrees at 8 bases. Germline lookup yields CDR1 MNHNY and CDR2 SVGAGI (reference sequence). The CDR3 covers 16 residues. Trimming removed 5 bases from V and 0 bases from J; junction bases left unmatched: 5. The CDR3, as DNA: TGTGCCAGCAGTCCGGACAGGGCGACAACTAATGAAAAACTGTTTTTT. Translation gives CASSPDRATTNEKLFF.

The chain carries TRBV6-5 and TRBJ1-1; TRBD1 matches 8 bases. The V gene's germline CDR1 is MNHEY and CDR2 SVGAGI. Trimming took 5 bases from V and 5 from J; bases not matched to a gene: 4. The CDR3 runs 13 residues. For the CDR3, the DNA is TGTGCCAGCAGTCGACGACAGGGGACTGAAGCTTTCTTT. Translation gives CASSRRQGTEAFF.

The V and J genes are TRBV6-7 and TRBJ1-2; TRBD1 is a possible D gene (5 bases). TRBV6-7 carries the ORF label, with uncertain function. With 6 bases removed from V and 3 bases from J, the gap between germline ends came to 11 bases. There are 13 residues in the CDR3. The CDR3 region is CASSAAGHYGYTF. The CDR3 nucleotides read TGTGCCAGCAGCGCGGCAGGGCACTATGGCTACACCTTC.

V gene TRBV10-3 combines with J gene TRBJ2-1, with D maybe TRBD1 (6 bases). The CDR3 length is 12 residues. Trimming stripped 4 bases from V and 8 bases from J, with 9 bases between. Germline-derived CDR1 and CDR2 are ENHRY and SYGVKD. The CDR3 loop is CAISATGYEQFF. In nucleotides, the CDR3 is TGTGCCATCAGTGCGACAGGTTATGAGCAGTTCTTC.

This clone was found a few times. The chain is built from TRBV11-2 and TRBJ1-1; possible D gene TRBD1, 5 bases. The CDR3 loop spans 13 amino acids. CDR1 and CDR2 (germline): SGHAT, FQNNGV. V was shortened by 7 bases and J by 3 bases, with 12 bases between the two germline ends. CDR3 nucleotide sequence: TGTGCCAGCAACAGGTGGGCCGACACTGAAGCTTTCTTT. Protein product: CASNRWADTEAFF.

The chain is built from TRBV28 and TRBJ1-1, with TRBD1 identical over 7 bases. CDR1 is MDHEN and CDR2 is SYDVKM in the germline V gene. V was pared by 5 bases and J by 1 base, with 7 bases of the junction left unmatched. The CDR3 has 15 residues. The CDR3 sequence is CASSPSGQANTEAFF. The CDR3 nucleotides are TGTGCCAGCAGTCCCTCAGGACAGGCGAACACTGAAGCTTTCTTT.

For the CDR3, the DNA is TGTGCCAGCAGCCAAGATCGATCGGGGGGCGGGGAGACCCAGTACTTC. Its protein product is CASSQDRSGGGETQYF. The V and J genes are TRBV3-1 (or the pseudogene TRBV3-2) and TRBJ2-5; perhaps TRBD2 as D (7 bases). V lost 0 bases and J 5 bases, leaving 16 bases between the germline ends. This CDR3 is built from 16 residues. Germline CDR1 reads LGHDT; CDR2 reads YNNKEL (reference sequence).

The chain recombines TRBV5-1 with TRBJ2-4, with TRBD1 identical over 7 bases. The CDR3 has 16 residues. Per the germline V gene, CDR1 is SGHRS and CDR2 is YFSETQ. The V and J ends lost 0 bases and 3 bases, in that order; junction bases with no gene match: 6. The DNA of the CDR3 is TGCGCCAGCAGCTTGGAAGGGGGCGGATTCAAAAACATTCAGTACTTC. Its translation is CASSLEGGGFKNIQYF.

J is TRBJ1-6 and V is TRBV5-6; TRBD1 matches at 9 bases. The V gene's germline CDR1 is SGHDT and CDR2 YYEEEE. V trimming: 4 bases; J trimming: 6 bases; junction bases outside the gene matches: 5. The CDR3 covers 15 residues. The CDR3 here is CASSIGTGSNSPLHF. The CDR3 DNA reads TGTGCCAGCAGCATCGGGACAGGGTCTAATTCACCCCTCCACTTT.

Remarks on this clone: Sequence at one end of the junction differs from germline and may be a read error. The V and J genes are TRBV2 and TRBJ2-1, with 7 bases aligning to TRBD2. The CDR3 runs to 14 residues. Germline V gives CDR1 SNHLY, CDR2 FYNNEI. CDR3 DNA: TGTGCCAGCAGTGAATGGGGGGGTAACAAGGAGCAGTTCTTC. Its translation: CASSEWGGNKEQFF. Looking up the rest from reference TRBV2 and TRBJ2-1 gives the full variable domain: EPEVTQTPSHQVTQMGQEVILRCVPISNHLYFYWYRQILGQKVEFLVSFYNNEISEKSEIFDDQFSVERPDGSNFTLKIRSTKLEDSAMYFCASSEWGGNKEQFFGPGTRLTVL.

The chain links TRBV21-1 to TRBJ2-1; TRBD2, as called in the table, went unchecked against the DNA. TRBV21-1 is flagged as a pseudogene. This CDR3 spans 15 amino acids. The CDR3 spells CASRGLAGNNNEQFF. The CDR3 DNA follows: TGTGCCAGCAGAGGACTAGCGGGAAACAACAATGAGCAGTTCTTC.

The chain uses TRBV6-5 and TRBJ1-4; perhaps TRBD1 as D (5 bases). The CDR3 is 14 amino acids. From germline, CDR1 is MNHEY and CDR2 SVGAGI. The V end lost 6 bases, the J end lost 0 bases, and 8 bases lay between the germline ends. In nucleotides, the CDR3 is TGTGCCAGCAGCCGACAGTCAACTAATGAAAAACTGTTTTTT. It translates to CASSRQSTNEKLFF.

The chain is built from TRBV6-5 and TRBJ2-5; 8 bases are a match to TRBD2. V was clipped by 6 bases and J by 2 bases; unmatched bases: 5. This CDR3 comprises 14 residues. The germline CDR1 and CDR2 sequences are MNHEY and SVGAGI. Here the CDR3 reads CASSYTSGQETQYF. DNA of the CDR3: TGTGCCAGCAGCTATACTAGCGGACAAGAGACCCAGTACTTC.

The rearrangement uses TRBV10-3 and TRBJ2-1; 11 nucleotides match TRBD2. V lost 7 bases, J lost 6 bases, and 8 bases stayed unmatched. This CDR3 spans 15 amino acids. Germline V gene sequence: CDR1 ENHRY, CDR2 SYGVKD. This CDR3 reads CAITELAGGSNEQFF. The DNA for the CDR3 is TGTGCCATCACCGAGCTAGCGGGAGGATCCAATGAGCAGTTCTTC.

CDR3 region: CASSGFASQGWTNEKLFF. The DNA of the CDR3 is TGTGCCAGCAGTGGTTTTGCCTCACAGGGTTGGACTAATGAAAAACTGTTTTTT. The chain recombines TRBV28 with TRBJ1-4, with D possibly being TRBD1 (6 bases). Germline V gene data show CDR1 as MDHEN and CDR2 as SYDVKM. V was shortened by 5 bases and J by 2 bases, with 21 bases between the two germline ends. The CDR3 has 18 amino acids.